This TCR beta chain derives from a study of blood T cell repertoires in COVID-19. Participants spanned ages about 18 to 100 years and resided in roughly 26 US areas. V lost 4 bases to trimming and J lost 5 bases, with 14 bases between them. The germline V gene has CDR1 GTSNPN and CDR2 SVGIG (reference sequence). The CDR3 runs to 13 residues. Using immunoSEQ multiplex PCR, the repertoire was profiled, and TCRdb retains in-frame clones only, with some absent. The sample records more than 110,000 clones, around 82% being singletons. The chain combines TRBV30 with TRBJ1-2; D is uncertain. The sequenced sample was PBMCs or T cells enriched from blood (not recorded which). The TCR originated in a woman between 45 and 60 years old who had recovered from COVID-19. The CDR3 nucleotides are TGTGCCTGGACGGCAGGCTTCCGATATGGCTACACCTTC. It encodes CAWTAGFRYGYTF.